These T cell receptor beta chains were read from a single sample in a study of cytomegalovirus exposure and HLA in healthy donors. The method was immunoSEQ multiplex PCR; TCRdb's version includes in-frame clones alone and lacks a portion of them. This table has roughly 160,000 clones, 75% to 85% appearing once. Specimen: PBMCs. Every receptor here comes from a man aged 30-40 years in good health and CMV-seronegative. Each CDR3 is given with its conserved first and last residue. Fields, in order: D gene, J gene, clone size, V gene, CDR3 protein, CDR3 DNA. A D gene is named only where the DNA matches it firmly. Clone size appears in some rows only: once, few, many, or a class for an expanded clone.

>.|TRBJ1-5|.|TRBV5-6
CASSLERRAHYSNQPQHF
TGTGCCAGCAGCTTGGAACGCCGCGCTCATTATAGCAATCAGCCCCAGCATTTT
>.|TRBJ2-1|.|TRBV18
CASSPTQNEQFF
TGTGCCAGCTCACCAACTCAAAATGAGCAGTTCTTC
>TRBD2|TRBJ2-7|.|TRBV27
CASSFQRGPAYEQYF
TGTGCCAGCAGTTTCCAGCGGGGACCCGCCTACGAGCAGTACTTC
>TRBD1|TRBJ1-3|.|TRBV27
CASGQGGTGNTIYF
TGTGCCAGTGGACAGGGGGGAACTGGAAACACCATATATTTT
>TRBD1|TRBJ1-4|once|TRBV7-6
CASSLLRQGASREKLFF
TGTGCCAGCAGCTTACTCCGACAGGGGGCATCAAGAGAAAAACTGTTTTTT
>TRBD1|TRBJ1-6|.|TRBV19
CASSDSGTGGTPLHF
TGTGCCAGTAGCGATTCCGGGACAGGGGGTACACCCCTCCACTTT
>TRBD2|TRBJ2-7|.|TRBV5-4
CASSPGGYEQYF
TGTGCCAGCAGTCCGGGAGGTTACGAGCAGTACTTC
>.|TRBJ2-7|.|TRBV7-3
CASSLRGRTYEQYF
TGTGCCAGCAGCTTAAGGGGCAGAACCTACGAGCAGTACTTC
>.|TRBJ2-3|.|TRBV10-3
CAISEEGYEDTQYF
TGTGCCATCAGCGAGGAGGGATACGAAGATACGCAGTATTTT
>TRBD2|TRBJ2-3|.|TRBV6-4
CASSAAGGPSDTQYF
TGTGCCAGCAGTGCGGCGGGAGGGCCATCAGATACGCAGTATTTT
>.|TRBJ1-1|.|TRBV7-8
CASSLEVGGAPEAFF
TGTGCCAGCAGCTTAGAAGTAGGGGGGGCCCCTGAAGCTTTCTTT
>.|TRBJ1-1|.|TRBV29-1
CSVEGRGTEAFF
TGCAGCGTTGAGGGCCGGGGCACTGAAGCTTTCTTT
>.|TRBJ2-7|.|TRBV15
CATSSENSGTAYEQYF
TGTGCCACCAGCAGTGAGAATAGCGGGACAGCCTACGAGCAGTACTTC
>.|TRBJ2-5|.|TRBV29-1
CSVHLVERETQYF
TGCAGCGTTCACTTAGTGGAGCGAGAGACCCAGTACTTC
>.|TRBJ1-1|.|TRBV5-1
CASSPTTGTEAFF
TGCGCCAGCAGCCCTACGACAGGCACTGAAGCTTTCTTT
>.|TRBJ1-1|.|TRBV6-5
CASSALSTTNTEAFF
TGTGCCAGCAGTGCCTTGTCGACAACGAACACTGAAGCTTTCTTT
>TRBD1|TRBJ1-2|.|TRBV28
CASSVPRDRGAYGYTF
TGTGCCAGCAGTGTCCCCAGGGACAGGGGGGCCTATGGCTACACCTTC
>TRBD1|TRBJ2-7|.|TRBV19
CASSWTGGIYEQYF
TGTGCCAGTTCCTGGACAGGGGGAATCTACGAGCAGTACTTC
>TRBD2|TRBJ2-1|.|TRBV5-1
CASSMLPGTSGYNEQFF
TGCGCCAGCAGCATGCTACCCGGGACTAGCGGGTACAATGAGCAGTTCTTC
>.|TRBJ2-7|.|TRBV15
CATSRDNEQYF
TGTGCCACCAGCAGAGACAACGAGCAGTACTTC
>TRBD1|TRBJ1-4|.|TRBV27
CASSGTGGREKLFF
TGTGCCAGCAGTGGGACAGGGGGGAGAGAAAAACTGTTTTTT
>TRBD1|TRBJ1-5|.|TRBV7-3
CASSLTGGQPQHF
TGTGCCAGCAGCTTGACAGGGGGCCAGCCCCAGCATTTT
>.|TRBJ1-1|.|TRBV5-6
CASSHTPF
TGTGCCAGCAGCCACACCCCGTTT
>.|TRBJ2-1|.|TRBV6-1
CASSDGGLLYNEQFF
TGTGCCAGCAGTGACGGGGGACTCCTTTACAATGAGCAGTTCTTC
>.|TRBJ1-1|.|TRBV14
CASSQERVEQRGPLNTEAFF
TGTGCCAGCAGCCAAGAGAGGGTGGAACAACGCGGGCCCCTGAACACTGAAGCTTTCTTT
>.|TRBJ1-2|once|TRBV6-5
CASSWSPQAGYTF
TGTGCCAGCAGTTGGTCGCCACAGGCGGGCTACACCTTC
>.|TRBJ2-7|.|TRBV5-4
CASRESPGDYEQYF
TGTGCCAGCAGAGAGAGCCCGGGAGACTACGAGCAGTACTTC
>TRBD1|TRBJ2-3|.|TRBV7-8
CASSPRDSFSTDTQYF
TGTGCCAGCAGCCCCCGGGACAGCTTTAGCACAGATACGCAGTATTTT
>.|TRBJ2-3|.|TRBV2
CASSPRGLDTDTQYF
TGTGCCAGCAGTCCGAGGGGGTTGGACACAGATACGCAGTATTTT
>.|TRBJ1-5|.|TRBV2
CASSGGVGQPQHF
TGTGCCAGCAGTGGGGGGGTTGGTCAGCCCCAGCATTTT
>TRBD2|TRBJ2-7|.|TRBV10-1
CASSAGTSGRIYEQYF
TGCGCCAGCAGTGCAGGGACTAGCGGGAGGATCTACGAGCAGTACTTC
>.|TRBJ1-4|.|TRBV29-1
CSVVLWGPTNEKLFF
TGCAGCGTCGTGCTTTGGGGCCCAACTAATGAAAAACTGTTTTTT
>.|TRBJ1-5|.|TRBV6-5
CASSSLGGHQPQHF
TGTGCCAGCAGTTCTTTGGGGGGACATCAGCCCCAGCATTTT
>TRBD1|TRBJ1-2|few|TRBV28
CASSFQFSRGGAGYGYTF
TGTGCCAGCAGTTTTCAATTTTCTAGAGGGGGCGCCGGGTATGGCTACACCTTC
>.|TRBJ2-7|few|TRBV19
CAPDGQGTLDEQYF
TGTGCCCCCGATGGGCAGGGAACTCTCGACGAGCAGTACTTC
>TRBD1|TRBJ1-3|.|TRBV11-2
CASSPGGSGNTIYF
TGTGCCAGCAGCCCAGGGGGTTCGGGAAACACCATATATTTT
>.|TRBJ2-5|.|TRBV9
CASSVGPGPQETQYF
TGTGCCAGCAGCGTAGGCCCAGGGCCTCAAGAGACCCAGTACTTC